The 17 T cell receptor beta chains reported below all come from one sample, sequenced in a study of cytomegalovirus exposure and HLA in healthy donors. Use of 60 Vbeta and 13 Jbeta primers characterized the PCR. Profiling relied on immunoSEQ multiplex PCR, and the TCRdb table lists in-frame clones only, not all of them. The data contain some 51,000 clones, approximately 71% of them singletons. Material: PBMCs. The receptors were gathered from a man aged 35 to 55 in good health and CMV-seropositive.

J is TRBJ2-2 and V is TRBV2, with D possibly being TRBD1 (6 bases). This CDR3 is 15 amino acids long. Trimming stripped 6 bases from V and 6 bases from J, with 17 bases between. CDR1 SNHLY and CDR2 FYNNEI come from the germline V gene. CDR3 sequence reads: CASSPKGVRAGELFF. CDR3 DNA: TGTGCCAGCAGCCCGAAGGGGGTTAGGGCCGGGGAGCTGTTTTTT.

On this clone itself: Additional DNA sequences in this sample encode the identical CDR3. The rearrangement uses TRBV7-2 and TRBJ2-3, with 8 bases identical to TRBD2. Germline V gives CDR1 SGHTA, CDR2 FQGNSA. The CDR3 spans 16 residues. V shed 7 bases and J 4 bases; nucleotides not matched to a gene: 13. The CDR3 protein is CASNLWGRGEADTQYF. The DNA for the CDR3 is TGTGCCAGCAACCTGTGGGGGCGGGGGGAAGCAGATACGCAGTATTTT. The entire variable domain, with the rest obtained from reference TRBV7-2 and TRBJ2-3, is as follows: GAGVSQSPSNKVTEKGKDVELRCDPISGHTALYWYRQSLGQGLEFLIYFQGNSAPDKSGLPSDRFSAERTGGSVSTLTIQRTQQEDSAVYLCASNLWGRGEADTQYFGPGTRLTVL.

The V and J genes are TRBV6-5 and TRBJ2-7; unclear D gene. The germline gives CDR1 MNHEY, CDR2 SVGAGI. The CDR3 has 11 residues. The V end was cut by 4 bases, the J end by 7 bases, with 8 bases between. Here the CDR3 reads CASSFRQEQYF. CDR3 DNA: TGTGCCAGCAGTTTCAGACAAGAGCAGTACTTC.

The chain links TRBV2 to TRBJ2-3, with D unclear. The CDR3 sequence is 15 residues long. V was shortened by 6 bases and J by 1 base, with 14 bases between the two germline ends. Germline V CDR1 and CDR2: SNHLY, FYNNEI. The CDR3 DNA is TGTGCCAGCAGATTGATGAGGTCGGGCACAGATACGCAGTATTTT. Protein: CASRLMRSGTDTQYF.

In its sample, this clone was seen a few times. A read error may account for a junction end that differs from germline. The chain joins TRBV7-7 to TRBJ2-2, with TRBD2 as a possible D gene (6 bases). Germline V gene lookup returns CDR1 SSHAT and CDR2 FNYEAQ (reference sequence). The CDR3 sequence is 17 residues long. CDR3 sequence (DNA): TGTGCTAGCAGCCCCCGACTAGGGCCTCTTGACACCGGGGAGCTGTTTTTT. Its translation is CASSPRLGPLDTGELFF.

CDR3 nucleotide sequence: TGTGCCAGCAGTTTCGGGGGTAGCGGTAACCCAGGGTCCGAGCAGTACTTC. The encoded protein is CASSFGGSGNPGSEQYF. This chain connects TRBV2 to TRBJ2-7, with TRBD2 as a possible D gene (6 bases). Trimming stripped 5 bases from V and 6 bases from J, with 26 bases between. This CDR3 has 17 residues. Per the germline V gene, CDR1 is SNHLY and CDR2 is FYNNEI.

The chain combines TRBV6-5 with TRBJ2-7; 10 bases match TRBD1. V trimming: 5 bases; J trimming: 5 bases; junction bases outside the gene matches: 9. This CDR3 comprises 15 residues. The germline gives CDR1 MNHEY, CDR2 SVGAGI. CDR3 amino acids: CASSIRSTGGDEQYF. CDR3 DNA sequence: TGTGCCAGCAGTATCAGATCGACAGGGGGCGACGAGCAGTACTTC.

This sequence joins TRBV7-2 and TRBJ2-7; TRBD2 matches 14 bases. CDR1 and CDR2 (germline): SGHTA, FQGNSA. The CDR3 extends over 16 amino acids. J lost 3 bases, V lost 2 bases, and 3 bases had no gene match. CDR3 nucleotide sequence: TGTGCCAGCAGCTTAACTGGGACTAGCGGGGGCTACGAGCAGTACTTC. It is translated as CASSLTGTSGGYEQYF.

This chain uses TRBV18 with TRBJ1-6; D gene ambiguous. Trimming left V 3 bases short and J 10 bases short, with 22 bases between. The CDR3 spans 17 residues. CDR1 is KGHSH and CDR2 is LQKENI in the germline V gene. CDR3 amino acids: CASSPMGSSPFGSPLHF. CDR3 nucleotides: TGTGCCAGCTCACCCATGGGCAGCTCCCCTTTTGGCTCACCCCTCCACTTT.

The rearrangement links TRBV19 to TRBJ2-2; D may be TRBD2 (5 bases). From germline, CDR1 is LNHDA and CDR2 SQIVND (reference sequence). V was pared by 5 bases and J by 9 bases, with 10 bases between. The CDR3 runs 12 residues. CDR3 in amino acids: CASSGGPWELFF. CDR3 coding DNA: TGTGCCAGTAGTGGAGGACCATGGGAGCTGTTTTTT. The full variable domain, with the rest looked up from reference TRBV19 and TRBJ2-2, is DGGITQSPKYLFRKEGQNVTLSCEQNLNHDAMYWYRQDPGQGLRLIYYSQIVNDFQKGDIAEGYSVSREKKESFPLTVTSAQKNPTAFYLCASSGGPWELFFGEGSRLTVL.

The chain's CDR3 is CASRMTVSNEKLFF. CDR3 DNA sequence: TGTGCCAGTAGGATGACAGTTAGTAATGAAAAACTGTTTTTT. The chain uses TRBV2 and TRBJ1-4, with D possibly being TRBD1 (5 bases). Germline CDR1 reads SNHLY; CDR2 reads FYNNEI. The CDR3 consists of 14 residues. V was pared by 9 bases and J by 4 bases, with 15 bases between.

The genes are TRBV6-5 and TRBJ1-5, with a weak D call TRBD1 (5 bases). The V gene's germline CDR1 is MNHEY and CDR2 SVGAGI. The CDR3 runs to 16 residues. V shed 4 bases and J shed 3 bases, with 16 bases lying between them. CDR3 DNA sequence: TGTGCCAGCAGTTCGGGGGGGTTACCCTCCAATCAGCCCCAGCATTTT. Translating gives CASSSGGLPSNQPQHF.

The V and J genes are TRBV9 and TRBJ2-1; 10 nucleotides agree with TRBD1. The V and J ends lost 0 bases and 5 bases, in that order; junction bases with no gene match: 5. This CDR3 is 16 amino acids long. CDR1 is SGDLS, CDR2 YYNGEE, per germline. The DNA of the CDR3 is TGTGCCAGCAGCGTAGCTGGGACAGGGGAACACAATGAGCAGTTCTTC. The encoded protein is CASSVAGTGEHNEQFF.

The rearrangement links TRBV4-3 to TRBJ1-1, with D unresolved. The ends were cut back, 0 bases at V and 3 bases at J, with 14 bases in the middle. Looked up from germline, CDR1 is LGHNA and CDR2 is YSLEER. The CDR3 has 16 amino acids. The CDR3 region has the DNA TGCGCCAGCAGCCAAGAATGGAGTGTAAAGGACACTGAAGCTTTCTTT. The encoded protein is CASSQEWSVKDTEAFF.

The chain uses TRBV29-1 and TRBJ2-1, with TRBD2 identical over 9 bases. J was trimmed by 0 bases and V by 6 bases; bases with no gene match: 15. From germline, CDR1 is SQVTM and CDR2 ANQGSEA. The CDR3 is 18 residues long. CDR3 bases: TGCAGCGTGGGGGGACTAGCCCGACCGCTAAGCTCCTACAATGAGCAGTTCTTC. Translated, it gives CSVGGLARPLSSYNEQFF.

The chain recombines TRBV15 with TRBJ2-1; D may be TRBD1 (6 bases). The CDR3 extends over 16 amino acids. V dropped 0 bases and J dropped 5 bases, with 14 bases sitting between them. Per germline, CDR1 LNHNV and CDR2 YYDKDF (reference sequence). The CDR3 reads CATSRDPGASNNEQFF. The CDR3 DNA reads TGTGCCACCAGCAGAGACCCAGGGGCCTCTAACAATGAGCAGTTCTTC.

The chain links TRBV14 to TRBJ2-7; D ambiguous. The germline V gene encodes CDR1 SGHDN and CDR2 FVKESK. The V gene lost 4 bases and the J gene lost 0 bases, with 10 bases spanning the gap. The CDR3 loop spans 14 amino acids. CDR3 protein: CASSRPGSSYEQYF. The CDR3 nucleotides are TGTGCCAGCAGCCGCCCTGGTAGCTCCTACGAGCAGTACTTC.